The TCR beta chain under discussion was sequenced for a study of T-cell reconstitution after alpha-beta-depleted transplantation in children. Study findings and constraints: Newly produced T cells mostly accounted for T-cell counts and diversity one year post-transplant. Some patients' high day-60 TCRbeta diversity was attributed to recipient cells surviving conditioning.

Germline loops: CDR1 SQVTM, CDR2 ANQGSEA. V lost 7 bases and J 5 bases, leaving 19 bases between the germline ends. This CDR3 is 14 amino acids long. At least ten counts were recorded for this clonotype. The antigen remains undetermined. Library preparation (for TCRbeta) was performed with unique molecular identifiers. TCRdb independently ran MiXCR on the PCR reads; one entry per CDR3 protein. Altogether about 300,000 distinct CDR3 sequences are present, almost 8% being singletons, with the ten largest covering about 8.2%. Sequencing was performed on peripheral blood, taken 360 days after TCRalphabeta/CD19-depleted stem cell transplant. The gene calls are TRBV29-1 and TRBJ2-3, with D possibly matching TRBD1 (6 bases). This receptor was taken from a female patient between 2 and 15 years old who had a stem cell transplant for Fanconi anemia, so the T cells may come from the graft donor. CDR3 sequence reads: CSDSRGSTRDTQYF. CDR3 nucleotide sequence: TGCAGCGATAGTAGGGGGAGTACGAGAGATACGCAGTATTTT.